This T cell receptor beta chain was observed in a study of molecular identifiers for immune sequencing clone quantification. Study summary: With replicates, the RNA of about 20,000 or 100,000 naive CD8 cells was split five ways and four were sequenced.

This clonotype has a handful of counts. V lost 6 bases and J 8 bases, leaving 10 bases between the germline ends. The germline V gene encodes CDR1 DFQATT and CDR2 SNEGSKA (reference sequence). This CDR3 spans 11 amino acids. TCRdb re-called the PCR reads through MiXCR, storing one row per CDR3 protein. The sample lists approximately 550,000 distinct CDR3 sequences; about 25% were seen once. From 20,000 to 1,000,000 sorted cells, naive CD8 libraries were generated with 10%, 30% or 50% RNA. Based on a CD8+CD4-CCR7+CD45RA+ profile, naive CD8 T cells were sorted. The clonotype comes from a human donor in good health. Some libraries in this study had Jurkat cell RNA spiked in. The chain uses TRBV20-1 and TRBJ2-2; D is undetermined. Sequencing was done on a sample of naive CD8+ T cells from blood, with Jurkat cell RNA spiked in. Subset: FACS-sorted CD8+CD4-CCR7+CD45RA+ naive T cells. The CDR3 reads CSATWMGELFF. In nucleotides, the CDR3 is TGCAGTGCAACCTGGATGGGGGAGCTGTTTTTT.